Listed below are T cell receptor beta chains from one sample, sequenced in a study of cytomegalovirus exposure and HLA in healthy donors. Sequencing used immunoSEQ multiplex PCR; TCRdb keeps in-frame clones, though not all of them. The top ten hold 9.5% to 13% of the sample, which has a few hundred thousand clones, under 85% seen once. The sequenced sample consisted of PBMCs. These receptors all come from a woman between 50 and 59 years old in good health and CMV-seropositive. Each CDR3 is given with its conserved first and last residue. The D gene is left open where the match is weak. Some rows have no size entry. The others give once, few or many, or a class for an expanded clone.

abundance	v_gene	d_gene	j_gene	len	CDR3aa	CDR3nt
-	TRBV5-6	-	TRBJ1-2	14	CASSFPTGRSGYTF	TGTGCCAGCAGCTTCCCAACAGGGCGGAGTGGCTACACCTTC
-	TRBV10-3	TRBD1	TRBJ1-4	12	CAIKTGDEKLFF	TGTGCCATCAAGACAGGGGATGAAAAACTGTTTTTT
-	TRBV4-2	TRBD1	TRBJ2-7	15	CASSQVRDRGYEQYF	TGTGCCAGCAGCCAAGTCAGGGACAGGGGTTACGAGCAGTACTTC
-	TRBV2	-	TRBJ1-1	14	CASSAGISRTEAFF	TGTGCCAGCAGTGCAGGAATCAGTAGGACTGAAGCTTTCTTT
few	TRBV6-1	TRBD2	TRBJ2-5	15	CASTLTRGEFETQYF	TGTGCCAGCACCCTCACCCGGGGGGAATTTGAGACCCAGTACTTC
-	TRBV28	-	TRBJ1-2	15	CASSLRQRDFYGYTF	TGTGCCAGCAGTTTACGACAGAGGGACTTCTATGGCTACACCTTC
-	TRBV28	-	TRBJ2-7	14	CASRRGTASYEQYF	TGTGCCAGCAGGCGCGGGACAGCCTCCTACGAGCAGTACTTC
-	TRBV5-1	-	TRBJ2-3	15	CASSLAQRSTDTQYF	TGCGCCAGCAGCTTGGCCCAGCGGAGCACAGATACGCAGTATTTT
once	TRBV19	TRBD1	TRBJ2-5	16	CASSMGTGGWRETQYF	TGTGCCAGTAGTATGGGGACAGGGGGTTGGAGGGAGACCCAGTACTTC
once	TRBV5-1	TRBD1	TRBJ2-5	14	CASSPQGAGETQYF	TGCGCCAGCAGCCCTCAGGGGGCGGGTGAGACCCAGTACTTC
-	TRBV30	-	TRBJ1-2	13	CAWSNEGYYGYTF	TGTGCCTGGAGTAACGAGGGATACTATGGCTACACCTTC
-	TRBV7-9	TRBD1	TRBJ2-3	15	CASSRTGGSTDTQYF	TGTGCCAGCAGCCGGACAGGGGGCAGCACAGATACGCAGTATTTT
-	TRBV2	TRBD1	TRBJ1-4	15	CATAPRQGTNEKLFF	TGTGCCACCGCCCCCCGACAGGGAACTAATGAAAAACTGTTTTTT
-	TRBV7-8	-	TRBJ1-3	15	CASTHLVGTGNTIYF	TGTGCCAGCACCCATCTGGTGGGCACTGGAAACACCATATATTTT
-	TRBV19	-	TRBJ1-2	14	CASSTAGTNYGYTF	TGTGCCAGTAGTACGGCGGGGACGAACTATGGCTACACCTTC
few	TRBV18	TRBD1	TRBJ2-7	13	CASSPLGTDEQYF	TGTGCCAGCTCACCATTGGGGACAGACGAGCAGTACTTC
few	TRBV4-3	-	TRBJ1-4	14	CASSQSGNNEKLFF	TGCGCCAGCAGCCAAAGCGGGAATAATGAAAAACTGTTTTTT
-	TRBV5-1	-	TRBJ1-1	14	CASSLGTADTEAFF	TGCGCCAGCAGCTTGGGGACAGCGGACACTGAAGCTTTCTTT
-	TRBV19	-	TRBJ1-3	14	CASSSDRRGNTIYF	TGTGCCAGTAGTTCGGACAGAAGAGGAAACACCATATATTTT
-	TRBV11-2	TRBD2	TRBJ2-3	20	CASSLEVGRGGLSLTDTQYF	TGTGCCAGCAGCTTAGAGGTCGGACGGGGGGGCCTTAGTCTGACAGATACGCAGTATTTT
-	TRBV7-8	-	TRBJ1-2	14	CASSPTLANYGYTF	TGTGCCAGCAGCCCGACACTTGCGAACTATGGCTACACCTTC
-	TRBV19	-	TRBJ1-2	14	CASSNAGVGYGYTF	TGTGCCAGTAGTAACGCAGGGGTGGGCTATGGCTACACCTTC
-	TRBV19	-	TRBJ2-1	11	CASYTHNEQFF	TGTGCCAGTTATACTCACAATGAGCAGTTCTTC
-	TRBV7-3	TRBD2	TRBJ2-3	14	CASSLGTSPDTQYF	TGTGCCAGCAGCTTAGGGACTAGTCCAGATACGCAGTATTTT
few	TRBV27	TRBD2	TRBJ2-7	13	CASGSGTTYEQYF	TGTGCCAGCGGTAGCGGGACAACCTACGAGCAGTACTTC
-	TRBV28	-	TRBJ1-2	12	CASSLAGKGYTF	TGTGCCAGCAGTTTGGCAGGGAAGGGCTACACCTTC
-	TRBV5-1	-	TRBJ1-5	16	CASSLTTGTGNQPQHF	TGCGCCAGCAGCTTAACCACAGGGACGGGCAATCAGCCCCAGCATTTT
-	TRBV6-4	-	TRBJ2-7	13	CASSETGETEQYF	TGTGCCAGCAGTGAAACGGGAGAAACCGAGCAGTACTTC
-	TRBV23-1	TRBD2	TRBJ2-7	15	CASSKEGGHGGEQYF	TGCGCCAGCAGTAAGGAGGGAGGGCACGGGGGCGAGCAGTACTTC